Described below is a single T cell receptor (beta chain) sequence and its context. One end of the junction is discordant with germline, which a read error may explain. The data are from a study of T cell responses to AZD1222 COVID-19 vaccine. Assay used: immunoSEQ multiplex PCR; TCRdb lists only in-frame clones, some missing. Seen here are 100,000 to 150,000 clones, more than 75% observed once, and the top ten hold about 22%. The CDR3 is 15 amino acids. The germline gives CDR1 SGHDN, CDR2 FVKESK. This rearrangement joins TRBV14 to TRBJ2-2; TRBD1 agrees at 8 bases. The source material was peripheral blood, sampled on day 0 of AZD1222 vaccination. This TCR was recovered from an adult in good health. In nucleotides, the CDR3 is TGTGCCAGCACCCAACAGGGGGCGAACACCGGGGAGCTGTTTTTT. It encodes CASTQQGANTGELFF.